These 5 T cell receptor beta chains originate from one sample sequenced in a study of T cell responses to AZD1222 COVID-19 vaccine. Assay used: immunoSEQ multiplex PCR; TCRdb lists only in-frame clones, some missing. Altogether approximately 75,000 clones are present, roughly 84% being singletons, with the ten largest covering about 17%. The sequencing used peripheral blood, collected 28 days after the second AZD1222 dose. Receptor source: an adult who received the AZD1222 COVID-19 vaccine.

This clone was counted once. The chain uses TRBV11-1 and TRBJ2-3; tentatively, D is TRBD1 or TRBD2 (5 bases each). V shed 5 bases and J shed 2 bases, with 14 bases lying between them. CDR1 SGHAT and CDR2 FQDESV come from the germline V gene (reference sequence). There are 15 residues in the CDR3. In DNA form, the CDR3 reads TGTGCCAGCAGCGGACGAGGGGCATTCACAGATACGCAGTATTTT. This encodes CASSGRGAFTDTQYF. Variable domain in full (rest from reference TRBV11-1 and TRBJ2-3): EAEVAQSPRYKITEKSQAVAFWCDPISGHATLYWYRQILGQGPELLVQFQDESVVDDSQLPKDRFSAERLKGVDSTLKIQPAELGDSAMYLCASSGRGAFTDTQYFGPGTRLTVL.

The gene calls are TRBV3-1 (or the pseudogene TRBV3-2) and TRBJ2-2, with 9 bases aligning to TRBD2. The V gene end was trimmed by 1 base and the J gene end by 5 bases; junction bases not matched to a gene: 5. CDR1 and CDR2 (germline): LGHDT, YNNKEL (reference sequence). There are 16 residues in the CDR3. CDR3 sequence: CASSQVASGMTGELFF. The CDR3 region has the DNA TGTGCCAGCAGCCAAGTCGCTAGCGGGATGACCGGGGAGCTGTTTTTT.

V is TRBV7-8 and J is TRBJ2-7, with 7 bases aligning to TRBD1. Germline V gene lookup returns CDR1 SGHVS and CDR2 FQNEAQ. V lost 0 bases, J lost 5 bases, and 4 bases stayed unmatched. The CDR3 contains 14 residues. CDR3 amino acids: CASSLAGQTHEQYF. The CDR3 DNA follows: TGTGCCAGCAGCTTAGCGGGACAGACCCACGAGCAGTACTTC.

This chain links TRBV11-2 with TRBJ1-3, with D unclear. CDR1 is SGHAT and CDR2 is FQNNGV in the germline V gene. The CDR3 has 14 amino acids. Deletions cut 0 bases from V and 8 bases from J, with 11 bases between. CDR3 sequence reads: CASSLERRSYTIYF. In DNA, the CDR3 is TGTGCCAGCAGCTTAGAACGAAGGAGTTACACCATATATTTT.

The chain is built from TRBV29-1 and TRBJ1-5; tentatively, D is TRBD1 (6 bases). The germline V gene encodes CDR1 SQVTM and CDR2 ANQGSEA. Trimming shortened V by 6 bases and J by 0 bases, and 15 bases separated the two germline ends. The CDR3 contains 15 residues. DNA of the CDR3: TGCAGCGTGTCCAGGGGAGTCGATAGCAATCAGCCCCAGCATTTT. Translation gives CSVSRGVDSNQPQHF.